The rows below give T cell receptor beta chains drawn from one sample of a study of response to subunit inactivated influenza vaccine. TCRdb re-analysed the RT-PCR reads in MiXCR, keeping a single row per CDR3 protein. Of about 540,000 distinct CDR3 sequences listed, roughly 23% are singletons. These data also formed part of another study, on T cells expressing NK-cell markers.

The sequencing used CD4+ T cells sorted from PBMCs, collected 12 days after vaccination. These receptor sequences come from a man aged 50 or older who received an inactivated influenza vaccine. Both conserved end residues are part of each CDR3. Each record gives: J gene, clone size, D gene, V gene, CDR3 DNA, CDR3 protein. The D gene is left open where the match is weak. Only some rows state a clone size, as once, few, many or a class for expanded clones.

J gene: TRBJ2-1
clone size: few
D gene: .
V gene: TRBV3-1
CDR3 DNA: TGTGCCAGCAGCCAAATTTCTGGCGAGCAGTTCTTC
CDR3 protein: CASSQISGEQFF

J gene: TRBJ1-3
clone size: few
D gene: .
V gene: TRBV7-9
CDR3 DNA: TGTGCCAGCAGCTCGGGCGGAAGCTCTGGAAACACCATATATTTT
CDR3 protein: CASSSGGSSGNTIYF

J gene: TRBJ2-1
clone size: .
D gene: TRBD2
V gene: TRBV3-1
CDR3 DNA: TGTGCCAGCAGCCACCGCGGACTAGCGGGTTACAATGAGCAGTTCTTC
CDR3 protein: CASSHRGLAGYNEQFF

J gene: TRBJ2-1
clone size: many
D gene: .
V gene: TRBV29-1
CDR3 DNA: TGCAGCGTTGAAGGAGGTGGGAGGATCCACAATGAGCAGTTCTTC
CDR3 protein: CSVEGGGRIHNEQFF

J gene: TRBJ2-7
clone size: .
D gene: .
V gene: TRBV6-5
CDR3 DNA: TGTGCCAGCAGTTACAGGGGAGGTTCCTACGAGCAGTACTTC
CDR3 protein: CASSYRGGSYEQYF

J gene: TRBJ1-4
clone size: few
D gene: .
V gene: TRBV11-2
CDR3 DNA: TGTGCCAGCAGCGGCGATAGGGCAGCGGGAAAACTGTTTTTT
CDR3 protein: CASSGDRAAGKLFF

J gene: TRBJ2-7
clone size: many
D gene: .
V gene: TRBV3-1
CDR3 DNA: TGTGCCAGCAGCCAGCGCCGGGACCCCTACGAGCAGTACTTC
CDR3 protein: CASSQRRDPYEQYF

J gene: TRBJ1-2
clone size: .
D gene: .
V gene: TRBV5-1
CDR3 DNA: TGCGCCAGCAGCCCCGGGATCCACTATGGCTACACCTTC
CDR3 protein: CASSPGIHYGYTF

J gene: TRBJ2-4
clone size: few
D gene: .
V gene: TRBV2
CDR3 DNA: TGTGCCAGCAGGGACGGATTGTTACAGTACTTC
CDR3 protein: CASRDGLLQYF

J gene: TRBJ2-5
clone size: .
D gene: .
V gene: TRBV6-2/TRBV6-3
CDR3 DNA: TGTGCCAGCAGTTACTTGGGACGGACGGGGGAGACCCAGTACTTC
CDR3 protein: CASSYLGRTGETQYF

J gene: TRBJ1-1
clone size: .
D gene: .
V gene: TRBV5-1
CDR3 DNA: TGCGCCAGCAGGTCCAACAGGGTGGAGAACACTGAAGCTTTCTTT
CDR3 protein: CASRSNRVENTEAFF

J gene: TRBJ1-1
clone size: few
D gene: .
V gene: TRBV29-1
CDR3 DNA: TGCAGCGTTCAGCAGGGGAGAACTGAAGCTTTCTTT
CDR3 protein: CSVQQGRTEAFF

J gene: TRBJ2-1
clone size: .
D gene: .
V gene: TRBV9
CDR3 DNA: TGTGCCAGCAGCGTTGACTCCCGTTCCTACAATGAGCAGTTCTTC
CDR3 protein: CASSVDSRSYNEQFF

J gene: TRBJ1-1
clone size: .
D gene: TRBD1
V gene: TRBV29-1
CDR3 DNA: TGCAGCGGGGGGCTGAACAGGGGCGAAGCTTTCTTT
CDR3 protein: CSGGLNRGEAFF

J gene: TRBJ2-7
clone size: many
D gene: .
V gene: TRBV15
CDR3 DNA: TGTGCCACCAGCAGAGATGGGCCAAGGGGAATCTACGAGCAGTACTTC
CDR3 protein: CATSRDGPRGIYEQYF

J gene: TRBJ2-1
clone size: few
D gene: TRBD2
V gene: TRBV4-2
CDR3 DNA: TGTGCCAGCAGCCCTAGGACTAGCGGGGGAGGCAATGAGCAGTTCTTC
CDR3 protein: CASSPRTSGGGNEQFF

J gene: TRBJ1-2
clone size: .
D gene: .
V gene: TRBV6-1
CDR3 DNA: TGTGCCAGCACCCGACTCTGGACAGCCCAGGGCTACACCTTC
CDR3 protein: CASTRLWTAQGYTF

J gene: TRBJ1-1
clone size: .
D gene: TRBD1
V gene: TRBV20-1
CDR3 DNA: TGCAGTGCTAGAGTAACGGGACAGACCACTGAAGCTTTCTTT
CDR3 protein: CSARVTGQTTEAFF

J gene: TRBJ2-5
clone size: few
D gene: .
V gene: TRBV4-2
CDR3 DNA: TGTGCCAGCAGCCAAGATGTCTGGCAAGAGACCCAGTACTTC
CDR3 protein: CASSQDVWQETQYF

J gene: TRBJ2-5
clone size: .
D gene: TRBD2
V gene: TRBV5-1
CDR3 DNA: TGCGCCAGCAGTCCCTTAGGATGGACTAGCGGGGGGCAAATCCAAGAGACCCAGTACTTC
CDR3 protein: CASSPLGWTSGGQIQETQYF

J gene: TRBJ1-3
clone size: many
D gene: .
V gene: TRBV12-3/TRBV12-4
CDR3 DNA: TGTGCCAGCAGTTTAAAGGCAGCTGGAAACACCATATATTTT
CDR3 protein: CASSLKAAGNTIYF

J gene: TRBJ2-7
clone size: .
D gene: .
V gene: TRBV20-1
CDR3 DNA: TGCAGTGCTAGTGGAGACCTACCCTACGAGCAGTACTTC
CDR3 protein: CSASGDLPYEQYF

J gene: TRBJ2-4
clone size: few
D gene: TRBD1
V gene: TRBV7-2
CDR3 DNA: TGTGCCAGCAGCCCCCGGACAGGGTGGCACATTCAGTACTTC
CDR3 protein: CASSPRTGWHIQYF

J gene: TRBJ1-1
clone size: many
D gene: TRBD1
V gene: TRBV5-1
CDR3 DNA: TGCGCCAGCAGGGACAGGTTGAACACTGAAGCTTTCTTT
CDR3 protein: CASRDRLNTEAFF

J gene: TRBJ2-5
clone size: few
D gene: .
V gene: TRBV4-1
CDR3 DNA: TGCGCCAGCAGCCAAGGGGGGCGAAGGGTGGAGACCCAGTACTTC
CDR3 protein: CASSQGGRRVETQYF

J gene: TRBJ2-1
clone size: .
D gene: TRBD2
V gene: TRBV28
CDR3 DNA: TGTGCCAGCAGTCCGATTCTAGCGGGGTACAATGAGCAGTTCTTC
CDR3 protein: CASSPILAGYNEQFF

J gene: TRBJ1-1
clone size: .
D gene: .
V gene: TRBV6-1
CDR3 DNA: TGTGCCAGCAGTGAAACTCTGGCAGGGCTCGCTGAAGCTTTCTTT
CDR3 protein: CASSETLAGLAEAFF

J gene: TRBJ1-5
clone size: few
D gene: .
V gene: TRBV5-5
CDR3 DNA: TGTGCCAGCAGCAGAGACGACGAACAGCCCCAGCATTTT
CDR3 protein: CASSRDDEQPQHF

J gene: TRBJ2-1
clone size: .
D gene: TRBD2
V gene: TRBV12-3/TRBV12-4
CDR3 DNA: TGTGCCAGCAGTTTAATGAAACTAGCGGGGGGGTACAATGAGCAGTTCTTC
CDR3 protein: CASSLMKLAGGYNEQFF

J gene: TRBJ2-7
clone size: few
D gene: .
V gene: TRBV6-1
CDR3 DNA: TGTGCCAGCAGAAGAGGGGAGCACGAGCAGTACTTC
CDR3 protein: CASRRGEHEQYF

J gene: TRBJ1-1
clone size: .
D gene: .
V gene: TRBV7-2
CDR3 DNA: TGTGCCAGCAGCTTAGCGAATGGGAACACTGAAGCTTTCTTT
CDR3 protein: CASSLANGNTEAFF

J gene: TRBJ2-1
clone size: few
D gene: .
V gene: TRBV5-5
CDR3 DNA: TGTGCCAGCACCCAGGGGCAAGCCAGCCATCAGTTCTTC
CDR3 protein: CASTQGQASHQFF

J gene: TRBJ1-4
clone size: .
D gene: TRBD1
V gene: TRBV4-2
CDR3 DNA: TGTGCCAGCAGCCAAGGGACAGGGCAGTTAGGTGAAAAACTGTTTTTT
CDR3 protein: CASSQGTGQLGEKLFF

J gene: TRBJ2-3
clone size: .
D gene: .
V gene: TRBV9
CDR3 DNA: TGTGCCAGCAGCGTAGGGGGGGTATCTGTGGATACGCAGTATTTT
CDR3 protein: CASSVGGVSVDTQYF

J gene: TRBJ2-7
clone size: .
D gene: TRBD2
V gene: TRBV6-2/TRBV6-3
CDR3 DNA: TGTGCCAGCAGTGCGGGACTAGCGGGAGGCTCCTACGAGCAGTACTTC
CDR3 protein: CASSAGLAGGSYEQYF

J gene: TRBJ2-1
clone size: .
D gene: TRBD2
V gene: TRBV10-3
CDR3 DNA: TGTGCCATCAGTCGACCGGGACTAGCGAGCAATGAGCAGTTCTTC
CDR3 protein: CAISRPGLASNEQFF

J gene: TRBJ2-3
clone size: few
D gene: TRBD2
V gene: TRBV27
CDR3 DNA: TGTGCCAGCAGTTATAGATACGCAAGGACTAGCATGGATACGCAGTATTTT
CDR3 protein: CASSYRYARTSMDTQYF

J gene: TRBJ2-7
clone size: .
D gene: TRBD1
V gene: TRBV12-3/TRBV12-4
CDR3 DNA: TGTGCCAGCAGTGGGGGGACAGGGACCGTTTACGAGCAGTACTTC
CDR3 protein: CASSGGTGTVYEQYF

J gene: TRBJ2-7
clone size: few
D gene: TRBD2
V gene: TRBV20-1
CDR3 DNA: TGCAGTGCTAGAGACAGTAGCGGGAGTGGCTACGAGCAGTACTTC
CDR3 protein: CSARDSSGSGYEQYF

J gene: TRBJ1-5
clone size: few
D gene: .
V gene: TRBV24-1
CDR3 DNA: TGTGCCACCAGTGATTCGAATCAGCCCCAGCATTTT
CDR3 protein: CATSDSNQPQHF